This is a list of T cell receptor beta chains from one sample in a study of T cells expressing NK-cell markers. Each CDR3 protein gets one entry in TCRdb, which reprocessed the 5' RACE reads and gives no DNA. Its table lists 500,000 to 700,000 distinct CDR3 sequences. The source material was blood T cells: a sorted CD56 or NKG2C T cell subset, CD4+ or CD8+ T cells, or bulk PBMC T cells (not recorded which). The receptors stem from a man aged 18 to 30 in good health. Each CDR3 is given with its conserved first and last residue.

TRBJ2-5 TRBV14 CASSQGILAAQETQYF
TRBJ2-5 TRBV9 CASSVGRSGAKETQYF
TRBJ2-1 TRBV5-8 CASSWTGRSYNEQFF
TRBJ2-1 TRBV25-1 CASSDGTGVNEQFF
TRBJ2-1 TRBV20-1 CSAPQVAGGLYNEQFF
TRBJ2-7 TRBV6-1 CASSRVGGVFGYEQYF
TRBJ2-2 TRBV24-1 CATSDSAGKLTGELFF
TRBJ2-5 TRBV28 CASSLYRTGASYF
TRBJ1-5 TRBV24-1 CATSTGSQPQHF
TRBJ2-1 TRBV29-1 CSVPTGAGGDYNEQFF
TRBJ1-1 TRBV6-4 CASRDWTGGTEAFF
TRBJ1-6 TRBV20-1 CSAREWDRENNSPLHF
TRBJ1-6 TRBV2 CASSGSGGRSPLHF
TRBJ2-1 TRBV20-1 CSASLAGSNEQFF
TRBJ2-1 TRBV10-3 CAIRRGLAHNEQFF
TRBJ2-5 TRBV5-1 CASSLSTGGGQETQYF
TRBJ2-3 TRBV29-1 CSVSSQDTQYF